This entry is about one TCR beta chain. This specimen comes from a study of T cell responses to AZD1222 COVID-19 vaccine. The CDR3 has 15 residues. CDR1 and CDR2 from the germline V gene are SGHNT and YENEEA. Trimming took off 6 bases at V and 0 bases at J, with 11 bases between the two ends. TCRdb's copy holds only in-frame clones and misses some; the assay was immunoSEQ multiplex PCR. The sample has tens of thousands of clones; roughly 90% are singletons. The clonotype comes from an adult who received the AZD1222 COVID-19 vaccine. The V gene is TRBV11-3, the J gene TRBJ2-2; TRBD2 is a possible D gene (6 bases). This specimen consisted of peripheral blood, obtained 28 days after the second AZD1222 dose. CDR3 nucleotide sequence: TGTGCCAGCAGTTTGGGACTCCCGAACACCGGGGAGCTGTTTTTT. Its protein product is CASSLGLPNTGELFF.